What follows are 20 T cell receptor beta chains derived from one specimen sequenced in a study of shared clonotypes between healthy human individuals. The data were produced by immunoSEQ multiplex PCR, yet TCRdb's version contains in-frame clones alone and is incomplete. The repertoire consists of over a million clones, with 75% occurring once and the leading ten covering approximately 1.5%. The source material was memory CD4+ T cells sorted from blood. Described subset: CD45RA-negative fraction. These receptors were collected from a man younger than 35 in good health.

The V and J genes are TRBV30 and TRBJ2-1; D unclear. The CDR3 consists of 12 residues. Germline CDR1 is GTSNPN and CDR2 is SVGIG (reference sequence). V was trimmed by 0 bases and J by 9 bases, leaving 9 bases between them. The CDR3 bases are TGTGCCTGGAGTGTGAGCTTCGGTGAGCAGTTCTTC. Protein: CAWSVSFGEQFF.

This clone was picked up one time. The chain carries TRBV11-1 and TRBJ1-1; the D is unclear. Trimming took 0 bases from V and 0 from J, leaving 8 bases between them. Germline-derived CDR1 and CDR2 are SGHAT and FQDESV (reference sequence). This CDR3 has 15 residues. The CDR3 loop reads CASSLAVGMNTEAFF. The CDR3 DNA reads TGTGCCAGCAGCTTAGCGGTGGGGATGAACACTGAAGCTTTCTTT.

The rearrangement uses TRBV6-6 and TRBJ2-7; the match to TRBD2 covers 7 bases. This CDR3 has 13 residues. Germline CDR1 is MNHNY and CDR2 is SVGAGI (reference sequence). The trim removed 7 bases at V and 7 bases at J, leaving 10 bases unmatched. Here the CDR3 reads CASTGRERSEQYF. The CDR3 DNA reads TGTGCCAGCACGGGGCGGGAGAGAAGTGAGCAGTACTTC.

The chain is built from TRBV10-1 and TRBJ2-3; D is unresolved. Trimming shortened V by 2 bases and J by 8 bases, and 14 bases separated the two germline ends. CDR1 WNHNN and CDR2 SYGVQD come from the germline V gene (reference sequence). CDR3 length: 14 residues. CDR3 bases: TGCGCCAGCAGTGAGACTCCACAACAGTCTACGCAGTATTTT. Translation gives CASSETPQQSTQYF.

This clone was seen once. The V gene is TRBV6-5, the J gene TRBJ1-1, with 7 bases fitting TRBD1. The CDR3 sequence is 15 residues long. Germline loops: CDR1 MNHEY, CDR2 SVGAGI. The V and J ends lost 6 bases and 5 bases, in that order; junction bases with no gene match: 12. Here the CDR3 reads CASSRPTGARTEAFF. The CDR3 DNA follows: TGTGCCAGCAGCCGACCAACAGGGGCCCGGACTGAAGCTTTCTTT.

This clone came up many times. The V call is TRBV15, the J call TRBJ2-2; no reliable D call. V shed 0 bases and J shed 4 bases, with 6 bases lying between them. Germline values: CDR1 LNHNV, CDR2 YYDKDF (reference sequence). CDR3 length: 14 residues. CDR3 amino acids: CATSREGSTGELFF. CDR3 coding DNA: TGTGCCACCAGCAGAGAAGGCAGCACCGGGGAGCTGTTTTTT.

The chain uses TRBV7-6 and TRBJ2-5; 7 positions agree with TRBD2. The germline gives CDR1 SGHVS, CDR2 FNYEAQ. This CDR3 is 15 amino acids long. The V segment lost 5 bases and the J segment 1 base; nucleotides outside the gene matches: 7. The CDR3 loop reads CASSTGTTIQETQYF. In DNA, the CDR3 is TGTGCCAGCAGCACCGGGACTACCATCCAAGAGACCCAGTACTTC.

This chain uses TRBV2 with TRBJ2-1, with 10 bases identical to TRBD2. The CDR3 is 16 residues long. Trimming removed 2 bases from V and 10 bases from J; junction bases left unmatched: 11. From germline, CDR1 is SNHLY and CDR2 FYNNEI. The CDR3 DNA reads TGTGCCAGCAGTGAAACCTTGTTCAGCGGGAGGGCCGAGCAGTTCTTC. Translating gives CASSETLFSGRAEQFF.

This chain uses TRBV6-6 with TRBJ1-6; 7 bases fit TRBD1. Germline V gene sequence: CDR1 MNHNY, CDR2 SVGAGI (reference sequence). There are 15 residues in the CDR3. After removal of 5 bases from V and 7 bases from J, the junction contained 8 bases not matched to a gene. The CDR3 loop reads CASSARDRDNSPLHF. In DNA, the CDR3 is TGTGCCAGCAGTGCTCGGGACAGAGACAATTCACCCCTCCACTTT.

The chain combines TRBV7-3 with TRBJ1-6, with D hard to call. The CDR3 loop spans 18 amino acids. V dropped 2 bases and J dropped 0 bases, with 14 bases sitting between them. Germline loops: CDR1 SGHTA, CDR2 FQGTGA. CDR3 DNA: TGTGCCAGCAGCTTACGCGGATCACATAGCTCCTATAATTCACCCCTCCACTTT. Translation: CASSLRGSHSSYNSPLHF. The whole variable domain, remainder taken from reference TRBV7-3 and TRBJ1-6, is GAGVSQTPSNKVTEKGKYVELRCDPISGHTALYWYRQSLGQGPEFLIYFQGTGAADDSGLPNDRFFAVRPEGSVSTLKIQRTERGDSAVYLCASSLRGSHSSYNSPLHFGNGTRLTVT.

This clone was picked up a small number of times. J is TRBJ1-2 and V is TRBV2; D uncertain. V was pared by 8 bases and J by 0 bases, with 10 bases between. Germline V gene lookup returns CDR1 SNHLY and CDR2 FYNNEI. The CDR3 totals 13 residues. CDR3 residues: CASVSQTNYGYTF. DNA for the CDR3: TGTGCCAGCGTTTCACAAACTAACTATGGCTACACCTTC.

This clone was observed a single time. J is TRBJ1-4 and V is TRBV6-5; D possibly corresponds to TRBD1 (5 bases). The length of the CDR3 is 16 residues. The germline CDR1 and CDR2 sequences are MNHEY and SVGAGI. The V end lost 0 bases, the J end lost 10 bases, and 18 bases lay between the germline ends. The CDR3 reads CASSYSIGTRIGKLFF. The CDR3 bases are TGTGCCAGCAGTTACTCGATAGGGACCAGGATCGGAAAACTGTTTTTT.

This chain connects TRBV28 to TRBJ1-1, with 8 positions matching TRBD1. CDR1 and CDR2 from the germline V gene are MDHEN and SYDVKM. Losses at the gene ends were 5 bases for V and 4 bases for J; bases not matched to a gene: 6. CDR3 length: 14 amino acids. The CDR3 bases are TGTGCCAGCAGTCAAGGGACAGGCCGCACTGAAGCTTTCTTT. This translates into CASSQGTGRTEAFF.

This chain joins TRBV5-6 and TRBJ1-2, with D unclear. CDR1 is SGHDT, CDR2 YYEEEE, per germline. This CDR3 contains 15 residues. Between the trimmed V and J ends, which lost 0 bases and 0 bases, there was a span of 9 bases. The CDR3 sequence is CASSLGQRSNYGYTF. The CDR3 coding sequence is TGTGCCAGCAGCTTGGGGCAGCGATCTAACTATGGCTACACCTTC.

CDR3 in DNA: TGTGCCAGCAGCCTCGGGACAGATAATTCACCCCTCCACTTT. Its protein is CASSLGTDNSPLHF. This chain uses TRBV13 with TRBJ1-6; 7 bases align to TRBD1. Germline CDR1 reads PRHDT; CDR2 reads FYEKMQ (reference sequence). This CDR3 region has 14 residues. V was pared by 5 bases and J by 5 bases, with 3 bases of the junction left unmatched.

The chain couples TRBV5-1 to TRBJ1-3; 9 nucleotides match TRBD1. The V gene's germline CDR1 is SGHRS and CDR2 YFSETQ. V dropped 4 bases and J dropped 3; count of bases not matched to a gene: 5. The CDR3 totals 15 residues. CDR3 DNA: TGCGCCAGCAGCGTGACAGGGGGGATTGGAAACACCATATATTTT. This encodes CASSVTGGIGNTIYF.

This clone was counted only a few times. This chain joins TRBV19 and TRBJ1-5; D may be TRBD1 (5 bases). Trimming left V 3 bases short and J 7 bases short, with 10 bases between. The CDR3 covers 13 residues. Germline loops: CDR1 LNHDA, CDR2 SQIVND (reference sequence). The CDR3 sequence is CASSIEGTQPQHF. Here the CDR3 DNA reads TGTGCCAGTAGTATCGAGGGGACCCAGCCCCAGCATTTT.

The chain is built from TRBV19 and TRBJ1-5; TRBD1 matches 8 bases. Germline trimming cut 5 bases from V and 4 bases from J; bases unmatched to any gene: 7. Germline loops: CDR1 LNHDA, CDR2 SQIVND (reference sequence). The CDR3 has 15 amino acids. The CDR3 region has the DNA TGTGCCAGTAGTGATCAGGGGGCAGGTAATCAGCCCCAGCATTTT. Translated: CASSDQGAGNQPQHF.

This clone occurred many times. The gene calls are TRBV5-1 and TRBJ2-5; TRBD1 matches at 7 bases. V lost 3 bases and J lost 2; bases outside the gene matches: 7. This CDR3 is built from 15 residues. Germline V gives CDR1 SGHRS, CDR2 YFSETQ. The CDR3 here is CASSWSRGQQETQYF. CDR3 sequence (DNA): TGCGCCAGCAGCTGGAGTCGGGGACAGCAAGAGACCCAGTACTTC.

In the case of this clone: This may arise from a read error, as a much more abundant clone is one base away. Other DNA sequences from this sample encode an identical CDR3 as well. For the CDR3, the DNA is TGTGCCAGCAGCCTTACAGGGAACACTGAAGCTTTCTTT. It specifies CASSLTGNTEAFF. J is TRBJ1-1 and V is TRBV6-6; D is possibly TRBD1 (5 bases). The germline V and J ends were trimmed by 6 bases and 1 base, with 9 bases remaining between them. From germline, CDR1 is MNHNY and CDR2 SVGAGI (reference sequence). This CDR3 is built from 13 residues.